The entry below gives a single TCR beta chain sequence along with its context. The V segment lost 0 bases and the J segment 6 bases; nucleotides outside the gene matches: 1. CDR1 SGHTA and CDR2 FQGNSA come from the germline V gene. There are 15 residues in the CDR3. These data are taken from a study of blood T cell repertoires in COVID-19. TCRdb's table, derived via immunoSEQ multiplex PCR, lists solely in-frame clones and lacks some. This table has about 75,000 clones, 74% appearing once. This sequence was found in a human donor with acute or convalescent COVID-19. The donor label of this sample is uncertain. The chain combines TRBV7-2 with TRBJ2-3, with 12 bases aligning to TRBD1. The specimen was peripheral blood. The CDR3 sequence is CASSLAGQGADTQYF. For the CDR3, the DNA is TGTGCCAGCAGCTTAGCGGGACAGGGGGCCGATACGCAGTATTTT.